This record covers a single T cell receptor (beta chain). Its antigen is not known. The assay was immunoSEQ multiplex PCR, and TCRdb's table has in-frame clones only and misses some. The sample holds about 79,000 clones, less than 85% seen once. This sample stems from a study of OX40 agonist ivuxolimab in advanced cancers. Across the whole study: Dose-escalation subjects each had hepatocellular carcinoma, melanoma, renal cell or head and neck cancer. General study results and limits: The average count of expanded clones was higher among CD8+ T cells than among CD4+.

The CDR3 is made up of 14 amino acids. The V and J ends lost 6 bases and 1 base respectively, with 13 bases between them. Germline values: CDR1 MDHEN, CDR2 SYDVKM. V gene TRBV28 combines with J gene TRBJ2-7, with D possibly TRBD2 on 6 matching bases. This TCR came from an adult with an advanced solid tumor such as melanoma, head and neck, liver or kidney cancer. Sequenced here: CD4+ or CD8+ T cells sorted from blood, sampled in a trial of the OX40 agonist ivuxolimab. DNA of the CDR3: TGTGCCAGCAGCCTGGTGGGGGGATCCTACGAGCAGTACTTC. Amino acids: CASSLVGGSYEQYF.